This T cell receptor (beta chain) emerged from a study of STAT5B mutations in CD4+ large granular lymphocyte leukemia. Study at large: Healthy donors showed HLA-associated enrichment of the CDR3 'QG' motif.

Profiled with immunoSEQ multiplex PCR; TCRdb holds only in-frame clones, not every one. This sample yields tens of thousands of clones, of which roughly 87% are seen a single time; 8.6% belongs to the top ten. Losses at the gene ends were 3 bases for V and 3 bases for J; bases not matched to a gene: 3. Per germline, CDR1 MNHEY and CDR2 SMNVEV (reference sequence). The CDR3 has 15 residues. Worth noting for this clone: The antigen is undetermined.

Findings of the study overall: Top patient clones used TRBV06 genes more often: 8/27 versus 2/35 in controls.

The source is a human donor in good health. The gene calls are TRBV27 and TRBJ2-1; TRBD2 matches at 9 bases. The sequenced material came from CD4+ T cells from blood buffy coats. The CDR3 loop is CASSLLRGGYNEQFF. CDR3 in DNA: TGTGCCAGCAGTTTGCTGCGGGGGGGCTACAATGAGCAGTTCTTC.